Listed below are T cell receptor beta chains from one sample, sequenced in a study of blood T cell repertoires in COVID-19. TCRdb's table, derived via immunoSEQ multiplex PCR, lists solely in-frame clones and lacks some. Of 240,000 or so clones listed, roughly 81% are singletons. Source material: peripheral blood. The receptors derive from an elderly woman with COVID-19, enrolled during active disease. Both conserved end residues are part of each CDR3. D genes are given only for firm matches. Where a row states a size, it is once, few, many or the class of an expanded clone; other rows omit it.

d_call: NA
j_call: TRBJ1-5
cdr3_length: 15
v_call: TRBV5-5
clone_size: NA
cdr3_nt: TGTGCCAGCAGCCATCTGGGGGGGGTCAATCAGCCCCAGCATTTT
cdr3_aa: CASSHLGGVNQPQHF

d_call: TRBD1
j_call: TRBJ1-1
cdr3_length: 15
v_call: TRBV9
clone_size: NA
cdr3_nt: TGTGCCAGCAGCGTAGCACGGGACAGGGACACTGAAGCTTTCTTT
cdr3_aa: CASSVARDRDTEAFF

d_call: NA
j_call: TRBJ2-1
cdr3_length: 14
v_call: TRBV10-3
clone_size: NA
cdr3_nt: TGTGCCATCAGTGAGCTAGGACAGCTTGTTGAGCAGTTCTTC
cdr3_aa: CAISELGQLVEQFF

d_call: TRBD2
j_call: TRBJ2-2
cdr3_length: 18
v_call: TRBV11-2
clone_size: NA
cdr3_nt: TGTGCCAGCAGCTCCCCTAAGGCGGGAGGGAGAAACACCGGGGAGCTGTTTTTT
cdr3_aa: CASSSPKAGGRNTGELFF

d_call: NA
j_call: TRBJ1-2
cdr3_length: 15
v_call: TRBV3-1/TRBV3-2
clone_size: NA
cdr3_nt: TGTGCCAGCAGCCAAGCGGGGGGCGCAAGCTATGGCTACACCTTC
cdr3_aa: CASSQAGGASYGYTF

d_call: TRBD1
j_call: TRBJ1-5
cdr3_length: 14
v_call: TRBV4-1
clone_size: NA
cdr3_nt: TGCGCCAGCAGGAGACAGGGCGGCGGTCAGCCCCAGCATTTT
cdr3_aa: CASRRQGGGQPQHF

d_call: TRBD2
j_call: TRBJ2-2
cdr3_length: 15
v_call: TRBV30
clone_size: NA
cdr3_nt: TGTGCCTGGAGGAGGGCTAGCGGGAGCACCGGGGAGCTGTTTTTT
cdr3_aa: CAWRRASGSTGELFF

d_call: NA
j_call: TRBJ1-1
cdr3_length: 14
v_call: TRBV3-1/TRBV3-2
clone_size: NA
cdr3_nt: TGTGCCAGCAGCCCTCGACAGCGCAACACTGAAGCTTTCTTT
cdr3_aa: CASSPRQRNTEAFF

d_call: NA
j_call: TRBJ2-7
cdr3_length: 13
v_call: TRBV5-4
clone_size: NA
cdr3_nt: TGTGCCAGCAGCACAGGATCATACCCCGAGCAGTACTTC
cdr3_aa: CASSTGSYPEQYF

d_call: NA
j_call: TRBJ2-2
cdr3_length: 15
v_call: TRBV24-1
clone_size: NA
cdr3_nt: TGTGCCACCAGTGATAGCAGGGTAGGAACCGGGGAGCTGTTTTTT
cdr3_aa: CATSDSRVGTGELFF

d_call: NA
j_call: TRBJ2-7
cdr3_length: 13
v_call: TRBV19
clone_size: many
cdr3_nt: TGTGCCAGTACCCAGGGATCTAACTACGAGCAGTACTTC
cdr3_aa: CASTQGSNYEQYF

d_call: NA
j_call: TRBJ1-1
cdr3_length: 16
v_call: TRBV6-1
clone_size: NA
cdr3_nt: TGTGCCAGCAGGGAAAGGGGTCGGCTCGGTGGCACTGAAGCTTTCTTT
cdr3_aa: CASRERGRLGGTEAFF

d_call: NA
j_call: TRBJ1-5
cdr3_length: 16
v_call: TRBV7-9
clone_size: few
cdr3_nt: TGTGCCAGCAGCTCATCGTACGCGGGGCAACCCCAGCCCCAGCATTTT
cdr3_aa: CASSSSYAGQPQPQHF

d_call: NA
j_call: TRBJ2-5
cdr3_length: 11
v_call: TRBV12-3/TRBV12-4
clone_size: NA
cdr3_nt: TGTGCCATAGGGGCCGCAGAGACCCAGTACTTC
cdr3_aa: CAIGAAETQYF

d_call: NA
j_call: TRBJ1-2
cdr3_length: 13
v_call: TRBV18
clone_size: NA
cdr3_nt: TGTGCCAGCTCAGAGACAACCCGATATGGCTACACCTTC
cdr3_aa: CASSETTRYGYTF

d_call: NA
j_call: TRBJ1-5
cdr3_length: 13
v_call: TRBV28
clone_size: NA
cdr3_nt: TGTGCCAGCAGTGACTCGAGCGATCAGCCCCAGCATTTT
cdr3_aa: CASSDSSDQPQHF

d_call: NA
j_call: TRBJ2-4
cdr3_length: 18
v_call: TRBV11-2
clone_size: once
cdr3_nt: TGTGCCAGCAGCTTAGGGGGCGGAACGGTTGATGCCAAAAACATTCAGTACTTC
cdr3_aa: CASSLGGGTVDAKNIQYF

d_call: NA
j_call: TRBJ1-2
cdr3_length: 14
v_call: TRBV7-2
clone_size: NA
cdr3_nt: TGTGCCAGCAGCTTAGCGCGCGGATACTATGGCTACACCTTC
cdr3_aa: CASSLARGYYGYTF